The 9 T cell receptor beta chains given below trace back to one sample, sequenced in a study of blood T cell repertoires in COVID-19. Data came from immunoSEQ multiplex PCR; TCRdb stores just in-frame clones and leaves some out. The repertoire has more than 250,000 clones, under 90% of them found once; the top ten carry roughly 8.6%. Sample: peripheral blood. These receptors all stem from a human donor in a cohort sampled during active COVID-19.

J is TRBJ1-1 and V is TRBV7-3; 9 nucleotides match TRBD1. The CDR3 has 13 residues. Germline assignment: CDR1 SGHTA and CDR2 FQGTGA. The ends lost 5 bases at V and 6 bases at J; junction bases unmatched: 4. CDR3 sequence (DNA): TGTGCCAGCAGCGGGGGACAGGGCTCTGAAGCTTTCTTT. Its translation: CASSGGQGSEAFF.

This chain links TRBV3-1 (or the pseudogene TRBV3-2) with TRBJ1-4; 8 positions match TRBD1. This CDR3 spans 15 amino acids. V shed 4 bases, J shed 3 bases, and the junction held 4 bases outside the gene matches. Germline CDR1 reads LGHDT; CDR2 reads YNNKEL (reference sequence). The CDR3 region has the DNA TGTGCCAGCAGCCTGGGACAGGCCCCTAATGAAAAACTGTTTTTT. Translated, it gives CASSLGQAPNEKLFF.

The V call is TRBV9, the J call TRBJ1-3; a possible D gene is TRBD1 (5 bases). V lost 0 bases to trimming and J lost 2 bases, with 9 bases between them. Germline V gene data show CDR1 as SGDLS and CDR2 as YYNGEE. CDR3 length equals 15 residues. This CDR3 reads CASSVEARAGNTIYF. The CDR3 nucleotides read TGTGCCAGCAGCGTAGAAGCCAGGGCTGGAAACACCATATATTTT.

V and J are TRBV5-1 and TRBJ2-5; D is possibly TRBD2 (5 bases). The germline gives CDR1 SGHRS, CDR2 YFSETQ. V lost 0 bases and J lost 7, with 16 bases in between. CDR3 size: 15 residues. The DNA of the CDR3 is TGCGCCAGCAGCTTGGTTGCGGGCAGCGGATTGACCCAGTACTTC. Translating it yields CASSLVAGSGLTQYF.

CDR3: CASSGTGGQETQYF. CDR3 nucleotide sequence: TGTGCCAGCAGTGGGACAGGGGGACAAGAGACCCAGTACTTC. J is TRBJ2-5 and V is TRBV6-2 or TRBV6-3; 11 bases match TRBD1. Germline assignment: CDR1 MNHEY and CDR2 SVGEGT. The CDR3 extends over 14 amino acids. The trim removed 5 bases at V and 2 bases at J, leaving 1 base unmatched.

V is TRBV7-2 and J is TRBJ2-4; TRBD1 agrees at 7 bases. V was pared by 3 bases and J by 1 base, with 6 bases of the junction left unmatched. This CDR3 is built from 16 residues. Germline CDR1 SGHTA, CDR2 FQGNSA. In DNA, the CDR3 is TGTGCCAGCAGCTTGACAGGGCCTGGGGCCAAAAACATTCAGTACTTC. As protein: CASSLTGPGAKNIQYF.

J is TRBJ1-4 and V is TRBV5-1; D might be TRBD1 (6 bases). Germline V gene sequence: CDR1 SGHRS, CDR2 YFSETQ. This CDR3 has 16 amino acids. Trimming took off 5 bases at V and 0 bases at J, with 14 bases between the two ends. The DNA of the CDR3 is TGCGCCAGCAGAGCCTCCAACAGGGCAACTAATGAAAAACTGTTTTTT. Residues: CASRASNRATNEKLFF.

This clone was seen more than once but under ten times. CDR3 amino acids: CASTRGANYGYTF. CDR3 bases: TGTGCCAGTACCCGGGGTGCTAACTATGGCTACACCTTC. J is TRBJ1-2 and V is TRBV19; no firm D call. Germline assignment: CDR1 LNHDA and CDR2 SQIVND (reference sequence). The ends were cut back, 7 bases at V and 0 bases at J, with 9 bases in the middle. The CDR3 loop spans 13 amino acids. The complete variable domain, with remaining parts taken from reference TRBV19 and TRBJ1-2, reads DGGITQSPKYLFRKEGQNVTLSCEQNLNHDAMYWYRQDPGQGLRLIYYSQIVNDFQKGDIAEGYSVSREKKESFPLTVTSAQKNPTAFYLCASTRGANYGYTFGSGTRLTVV.

The genes are TRBV6-5 and TRBJ1-2, with 8 bases identical to TRBD1. Germline CDR1 MNHEY, CDR2 SVGAGI. The junction had 6 bases not matched to a gene; V was cut back by 6 bases and J by 3 bases. This CDR3 region has 14 residues. This chain's CDR3 is CASSNYRGDYGYTF. The CDR3 region has the DNA TGTGCCAGCAGCAATTACAGGGGGGACTATGGCTACACCTTC.